The source of this T cell receptor beta chain is a study of blood T cell repertoires in COVID-19. Background on the study: There were acute and convalescent COVID-19 samples, and they came from the United States, Italy and Spain. T cells, B-cell-depleted T cells, or PBMCs supplied cDNA or gDNA.

This CDR3 spans 16 amino acids. V dropped 4 bases and J dropped 3; count of bases not matched to a gene: 9. Germline V gene sequence: CDR1 SGHKS, CDR2 YYEKEE (reference sequence). As handled by the study authors: Counts of nucleated cells, estimated from reference gene primer amplification, were obtained. Sequenced by immunoSEQ multiplex PCR; TCRdb stores in-frame clones only, minus some. Clonal size and the V and J genes are those of that table, whereas D and trimming came from the DNA. In the table there are about 200,000 clones, roughly 84% of which are singletons. V gene TRBV5-5 combines with J gene TRBJ1-1; 10 positions match TRBD1. Sequenced: peripheral blood. The receptor comes from a middle-aged man with acute or convalescent COVID-19. CDR3 coding DNA: TGTGCCAGCAGCGTGACAGGGGGCCCTTGGGACACTGAAGCTTTCTTT. Protein product: CASSVTGGPWDTEAFF.